The clone carrying this TCR beta chain appeared a few times. Measured with immunoSEQ multiplex PCR; TCRdb has only the in-frame clones, and not every one. The sample holds roughly 24,000 clones, approximately 78% seen once. Germline assignment: CDR1 WNHNN and CDR2 SYGVQD (reference sequence). The CDR3 spans 17 residues. The germline V and J ends were trimmed by 0 bases and 2 bases, with 14 bases remaining between them. The source of the sample is a study of control samples from healthy donors and cancer patients. The sequence derives from a man in his sixties with colorectal cancer. The sample consisted of PBMCs. V and J are TRBV10-1 and TRBJ2-1; a possible D gene is TRBD2 (7 bases). The CDR3 DNA is TGCGCCAGCAGTGAGTCGACAGGACTAGTAACCTACAATGAGCAGTTCTTC. Protein: CASSESTGLVTYNEQFF.